This entry concerns a single T cell receptor beta chain. The data were obtained in a study of blood T cell repertoires in COVID-19. Study details: T cells, B-cell-depleted T cells, or PBMCs provided the cDNA or gDNA that served as material.

Sequencing was performed with immunoSEQ multiplex PCR; in TCRdb, only in-frame clones are kept and a portion is missing. This sample has some 160,000 clones, with roughly 78% found just once. CDR1 is MDHEN, CDR2 SYDVKM, per germline. V lost 1 base and J lost 3; bases outside the gene matches: 5. This CDR3 is built from 15 residues. This TCR was recovered from a woman aged 70-85 years in a cohort exposed to, infected with or recovered from COVID-19 (not recorded which). Input material: PBMCs or T cells enriched from blood (not recorded which). V and J are TRBV28 and TRBJ1-2; 7 nucleotides match TRBD1. The CDR3: CASSLFVTGDYGYTF. The DNA of the CDR3 is TGTGCCAGCAGTTTATTTGTTACAGGGGACTATGGCTACACCTTC.